This T cell receptor (beta chain) was sequenced in a study of Ad26.COV2.S vaccination and SARS-CoV-2 variants. Note on this clone: The antigen remains undetermined.

General study findings and limits: In TCR breadth and depth analyses, total T cell responses may have been underestimated.

The V end lost 0 bases, the J end lost 10 bases, and 15 bases lay between the germline ends. There are 14 residues in the CDR3. Germline values: CDR1 ENHRY, CDR2 SYGVKD. TCRdb's copy holds only in-frame clones and misses some; the assay was immunoSEQ multiplex PCR. The sample has around 300,000 clones, more than 85% seen once. Treatment here: over 15 received Ad26.COV2.S at low or high dose, single or two shots; about five received placebo; per-sample allocation not given. Sampling was performed 63 days after the first vaccine or placebo injection. This Boston cohort included adults aged 18-55 years. The TCR sequence derives from a person aged 18-60 years who received the Ad26.COV2.S COVID-19 vaccine or a placebo. The sequences come from peripheral blood, collected in a trial of Ad26.COV2.S vaccine versus placebo. The V gene is TRBV10-3, the J gene TRBJ1-1; D is perhaps TRBD1 (5 bases). The CDR3 DNA follows: TGTGCCATCAGTGAGTCTACAGGCATAACGGGAGCTTTCTTT. Translating gives CAISESTGITGAFF.